This TCR beta chain was sequenced for a study of OX40 agonist ivuxolimab in advanced cancers. As for this clone: The target antigen is unknown.

This table comes from immunoSEQ multiplex PCR, and its TCRdb copy is limited to in-frame clones, with some not included. Among about 77,000 clones listed, 89% were seen once. Study findings and constraints: Dosing at 0.1 to 3.0 mg/kg was accompanied by clonal expansion of CD4+ and CD8+ blood T cells by week 6.

Germline lookup yields CDR1 GTSNPN and CDR2 SVGIG (reference sequence). The CDR3 loop spans 15 amino acids. Losses at the gene ends were 3 bases for V and 3 bases for J; bases not matched to a gene: 9. J is TRBJ2-7 and V is TRBV30; 9 bases are a match to TRBD1. The clonotype originates from an adult with an advanced solid tumor such as melanoma, head and neck, liver or kidney cancer. The sequenced sample was CD4+ or CD8+ T cells sorted from blood, obtained in a trial of the OX40 agonist ivuxolimab. Written as DNA, the CDR3 is TGTGCCTGGAGAGCCACAGGGGGCTTGGACTACGAGCAGTACTTC. It translates to CAWRATGGLDYEQYF.